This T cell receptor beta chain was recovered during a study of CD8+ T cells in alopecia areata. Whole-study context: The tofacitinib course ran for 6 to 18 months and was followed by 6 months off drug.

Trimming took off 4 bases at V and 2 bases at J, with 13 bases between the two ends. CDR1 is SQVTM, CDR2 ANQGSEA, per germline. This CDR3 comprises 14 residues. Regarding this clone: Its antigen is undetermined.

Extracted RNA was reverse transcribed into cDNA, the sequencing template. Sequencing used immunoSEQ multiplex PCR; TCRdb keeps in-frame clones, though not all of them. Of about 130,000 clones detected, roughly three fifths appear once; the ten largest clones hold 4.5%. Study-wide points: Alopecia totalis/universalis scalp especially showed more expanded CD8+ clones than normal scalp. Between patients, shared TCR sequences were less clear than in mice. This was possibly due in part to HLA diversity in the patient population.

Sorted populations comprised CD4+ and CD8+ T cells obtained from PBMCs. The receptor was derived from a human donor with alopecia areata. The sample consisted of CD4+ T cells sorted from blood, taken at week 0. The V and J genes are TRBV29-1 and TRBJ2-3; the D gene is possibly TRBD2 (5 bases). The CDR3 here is CSVVTGFVTDTQYF. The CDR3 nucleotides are TGCAGCGTTGTTACGGGATTTGTCACAGATACGCAGTATTTT.